These 32 T cell receptor beta chains came from one sample sequenced in a study of cytomegalovirus exposure and HLA in healthy donors (dated 2017 in TCRdb). Library prep was done by the immunoSEQ multiplex PCR assay. For the multiplex PCR, a mixture combining 60 forward primers for TCR Vbeta segments and 13 reverse primers for TCR Jbeta segments was used. TCRdb retrieved this table from immuneACCESS and kept in-frame rearrangements only. Not all clones are present; in checked studies, unresolved V genes account for under half, and no reason is known for the remainder. The sample table contains under 300,000 clones; only one count was recorded for around four fifths of them. Approximately 2% of the sample lies in the top ten. Sequenced sample: PBMCs. The receptors were gathered from a woman aged 40 to 49 in good health and CMV-seropositive.

To note about this clone: Its ends do not fully match the called genes, so a read error is possible. The chain couples TRBV7-3 to TRBJ2-6, with D perhaps matching TRBD1 (5 bases). In germline, CDR1 is SGHTA, CDR2 FQGTGA. CDR3 length: 15 amino acids. This CDR3 reads CASTDRVSGANGLTF. CDR3 coding DNA: TGTGCCAGCACCGATCGAGTCTCTGGGGCCAACGGCCTGACTTTC. The complete variable domain, with remaining parts taken from reference TRBV7-3 and TRBJ2-6, reads GAGVSQTPSNKVTEKGKYVELRCDPISGHTALYWYRQSLGQGPEFLIYFQGTGAADDSGLPNDRFFAVRPEGSVSTLKIQRTERGDSAVYLCASTDRVSGANGLTFGAGSRLTVL.

V usage is TRBV7-2 and J usage is TRBJ2-1, with 8 bases lining up with TRBD2. V lost 1 base to trimming and J lost 1 base; unmatched junction nucleotides: 0. The CDR3 sequence is 15 residues long. Germline assignment: CDR1 SGHTA and CDR2 FQGNSA. CDR3 in DNA: TGTGCCAGCAGCTTAGTAGCGGGGTCCTACAATGAGCAGTTCTTC. The encoded protein is CASSLVAGSYNEQFF.

The chain joins TRBV27 to TRBJ1-2; D not resolved. V was clipped by 6 bases and J by 7 bases, with 15 bases between them. From germline, CDR1 is MNHEY and CDR2 SMNVEV (reference sequence). The CDR3 loop spans 13 amino acids. As DNA, the CDR3 is TGTGCCAGCAGACAAGGCGGTTCGGGTGGCTACACCTTC. Residues: CASRQGGSGGYTF.

V and J are TRBV6-5 and TRBJ2-2, with 7 bases lining up with TRBD2. V shed 2 bases and J 4 bases; nucleotides not matched to a gene: 4. The germline CDR1 and CDR2 sequences are MNHEY and SVGAGI. There are 15 residues in the CDR3. The CDR3 is CASSYVGGATGELFF. The CDR3, as DNA: TGTGCCAGCAGTTACGTGGGAGGGGCCACCGGGGAGCTGTTTTTT.

The chain combines TRBV21-1 with TRBJ2-7; the D call TRBD1 from the table was never checked on the DNA. TRBV21-1 is labeled a pseudogene. CDR3 length: 16 amino acids. This chain's CDR3 is CASSVQGGTGAREQYF. As DNA, the CDR3 is TGTGCCAGCAGCGTTCAAGGGGGGACAGGGGCGAGGGAGCAGTACTTC.

The genes are TRBV27 and TRBJ1-5; D ambiguous. Trimming shortened V by 3 bases and J by 0 bases, and 9 bases separated the two germline ends. The CDR3 runs 15 residues. Germline-derived CDR1 and CDR2 are MNHEY and SMNVEV (reference sequence). The CDR3 spells CASSLVRGSNQPQHF. The CDR3 DNA follows: TGTGCCAGCAGTTTGGTAAGAGGTAGCAATCAGCCCCAGCATTTT.

The J gene is TRBJ1-2, the V gene TRBV27, with 9 bases lining up with TRBD1. The CDR3 runs 14 residues. Trimming took 2 bases from V and 7 from J; bases not matched to a gene: 5. Per germline, CDR1 MNHEY and CDR2 SMNVEV (reference sequence). CDR3 sequence (DNA): TGTGCCAGCAGTTTAGGGACAGGGTGGGGTGGCTACACCTTC. Protein product: CASSLGTGWGGYTF.

This sequence joins TRBV4-3 and TRBJ2-3, with D tentatively TRBD2 (6 bases). The CDR3 loop spans 16 amino acids. The V and J ends lost 1 base and 2 bases respectively, with 13 bases between them. Looked up from germline, CDR1 is LGHNA and CDR2 is YSLEER. The CDR3 coding sequence is TGCGCCAGCAGCCAAGTGGCGGGACGCCCCACAGATACGCAGTATTTT. Protein sequence: CASSQVAGRPTDTQYF.

The rearrangement links TRBV4-2 to TRBJ2-5; the D gene is possibly TRBD2 (5 bases). The CDR3 sequence is 15 residues long. Germline CDR1 reads LGHNA; CDR2 reads YNFKEQ. The V and J ends lost 0 bases and 1 base respectively, with 9 bases between them. The CDR3 region is CASSQDAGLQETQYF. The CDR3 DNA follows: TGTGCCAGCAGCCAAGATGCGGGCCTCCAAGAGACCCAGTACTTC.

This clone came up a few times. The CDR3 DNA follows: TGTGCCAGCAGCTTAGATCGACTACGTTCCGGCTACGAGCAGTACTTC. It encodes CASSLDRLRSGYEQYF. The V and J genes are TRBV11-2 and TRBJ2-7, with TRBD2 as a possible D gene (5 bases). The CDR3 consists of 16 residues. From germline, CDR1 is SGHAT and CDR2 FQNNGV. Trimming stripped 0 bases from V and 3 bases from J, with 15 bases between.

V gene TRBV9 combines with J gene TRBJ1-2; tentative D call: TRBD1 (6 bases). The germline V and J ends were trimmed by 5 bases and 5 bases, with 19 bases remaining between them. CDR3 length: 15 amino acids. CDR1 is SGDLS and CDR2 is YYNGEE in the germline V gene. CDR3 sequence reads: CASRPVVGTSYGYTF. CDR3 DNA: TGTGCCAGCAGGCCCGTAGTAGGGACATCATATGGCTACACCTTC.

CDR3 nucleotides: TGTGCCAGCTCTCCCCTCGACAGGGCCGGAGAGACCCAGTACTTC. It codes for CASSPLDRAGETQYF. This chain uses TRBV18 with TRBJ2-5; 7 nucleotides match TRBD1. This CDR3 contains 15 residues. V lost 6 bases, J lost 4 bases, and 11 bases stayed unmatched. Germline V gene sequence: CDR1 KGHSH, CDR2 LQKENI.

V gene TRBV4-3 combines with J gene TRBJ1-6, with no clear D. The CDR3 is 15 amino acids. The germline V gene encodes CDR1 LGHNA and CDR2 YSLEER. V was trimmed by 0 bases and J by 9 bases, leaving 12 bases between them. CDR3 in DNA: TGCGCCAGCAGCCAAGATGGACTGTCTGGTTCACCCCTCCACTTT. Translating gives CASSQDGLSGSPLHF.

This sequence joins TRBV6-5 and TRBJ1-1; TRBD1 is a possible D gene (6 bases). V lost 5 bases, J lost 1 base, and 8 bases lay in between. The CDR3 is 13 amino acids. Germline V gene data show CDR1 as MNHEY and CDR2 as SVGAGI. The CDR3 nucleotides are TGTGCCAGCAGTCGACAGGAGAACACTGAAGCTTTCTTT. Translating it yields CASSRQENTEAFF.

This chain's CDR3 is CASSSRGSALGETQYF. CDR3 bases: TGTGCCAGCAGCTCAAGAGGGAGCGCCCTGGGGGAGACCCAGTACTTC. This chain joins TRBV7-8 and TRBJ2-5; D may be TRBD2 (5 bases). There are 16 residues in the CDR3. Trimming pared 4 bases from V and 5 bases from J, leaving 20 bases between. The germline CDR1 and CDR2 sequences are SGHVS and FQNEAQ.

For this clone: One junction end disagrees with the germline gene, perhaps due to a read error. The rearrangement links TRBV5-1 to TRBJ2-1; no clear D. The CDR3 loop spans 13 amino acids. Per the germline V gene, CDR1 is SGHRS and CDR2 is YFSETQ. CDR3 coding DNA: TGCGCCAGCTCCTATTTACACTACAATGAGCAGCTCTTC. Its translation is CASSYLHYNEQLF. Filled out from reference TRBV5-1 and TRBJ2-1, the complete variable domain reads KAGVTQTPRYLIKTRGQQVTLSCSPISGHRSVSWYQQTPGQGLQFLFEYFSETQRNKGNFPGRFSGRQFSNSRSEMNVSTLELGDSALYLCASSYLHYNEQLFGPGTRLTVL.

This chain uses TRBV30 with TRBJ1-1, with D possibly TRBD1 on 5 matching bases. The CDR3 has 11 amino acids. The V end lost 6 bases, the J end lost 4 bases, and 9 bases lay between the germline ends. Germline V gene sequence: CDR1 GTSNPN, CDR2 SVGIG (reference sequence). The CDR3 DNA is TGTGCCTGCAGACAGTTCACTGAAGCTTTCTTT. Amino acids: CACRQFTEAFF.

The chain couples TRBV7-2 to TRBJ1-5, with a possible D match to TRBD1 (6 bases). Germline CDR1 reads SGHTA; CDR2 reads FQGNSA. The CDR3 runs to 15 residues. Trimming took off 1 base at V and 5 bases at J, with 12 bases between the two ends. The CDR3 reads CASSLEGGAYQPQHF. The CDR3 DNA sequence: TGTGCCAGCAGCTTAGAGGGGGGGGCTTATCAGCCCCAGCATTTT.

In the case of this clone: One end of the junction is discordant with germline, which a read error may explain. The genes are TRBV13 and TRBJ1-6; D gene uncertain. The CDR3 is 14 residues long. Germline CDR1 is PRHDT and CDR2 is FYEKMQ (reference sequence). For the CDR3, the DNA is TGTGCCAGCAGCCTAGGACGGTATAATTCACCCCTCCACTTT. Translating gives CASSLGRYNSPLHF.

The chain links TRBV5-1 to TRBJ2-5; 8 bases align to TRBD2. Trimming removed 6 bases from V and 4 bases from J; junction bases left unmatched: 8. In germline, CDR1 is SGHRS, CDR2 YFSETQ. CDR3 length: 14 residues. DNA for the CDR3: TGCGCCAGCAAGAGCGGGAGCCGCATAGAGACCCAGTACTTC. Its translation: CASKSGSRIETQYF.

This rearrangement joins TRBV9 to TRBJ2-1; 9 nucleotides agree with TRBD2. V shed 3 bases, J shed 6 bases, and the junction held 10 bases outside the gene matches. CDR1 is SGDLS and CDR2 is YYNGEE in the germline V gene. This CDR3 is built from 16 residues. The CDR3, as DNA: TGTGCCAGCAGCGAGTATAGCGGGAGAAGTGGCAATGAGCAGTTCTTC. Translation: CASSEYSGRSGNEQFF.

The chain joins TRBV11-3 to TRBJ2-7, with 9 bases fitting TRBD2. CDR3 length: 17 residues. Germline values: CDR1 SGHNT, CDR2 YENEEA. J lost 3 bases, V lost 3 bases, and 12 bases had no gene match. The CDR3 DNA sequence: TGTGCCAGCAGCTTCTTGGGACTAGCTACAGAAAGCTACGAGCAGTACTTC. It encodes CASSFLGLATESYEQYF.

J is TRBJ2-3 and V is TRBV29-1; unclear D gene. Trimming stripped 7 bases from V and 0 bases from J, with 8 bases between. The CDR3 totals 12 residues. CDR1 is SQVTM, CDR2 ANQGSEA, per germline. Written as DNA, the CDR3 is TGCAGCGCTGCGACTAGCACAGATACGCAGTATTTT. As protein: CSAATSTDTQYF.

The V and J genes are TRBV27 and TRBJ1-1, with D unresolved. V gave up 5 bases and J gave up 1 base, with 14 bases separating them. The CDR3 has 15 residues. The V gene's germline CDR1 is MNHEY and CDR2 SMNVEV (reference sequence). The CDR3 protein is CASSPLSSGNTEAFF. In nucleotides, the CDR3 is TGTGCCAGCAGTCCCCTAAGTTCTGGGAACACTGAAGCTTTCTTT.

The CDR3 region is CASRPPGGGFSYNEQFF. The CDR3 bases are TGTGCCAGCAGACCCCCCGGGGGGGGGTTCTCCTACAATGAGCAGTTCTTC. This rearrangement joins TRBV27 to TRBJ2-1; the match to TRBD2 covers 8 bases. The germline gives CDR1 MNHEY, CDR2 SMNVEV (reference sequence). The length of the CDR3 is 17 residues. J was trimmed by 0 bases and V by 6 bases; bases with no gene match: 10.

The chain has TRBV11-2 and TRBJ2-2; TRBD2 aligns across 10 bases. V shed 5 bases, J shed 1 base, and the junction held 4 bases outside the gene matches. CDR1 and CDR2 from the germline V gene are SGHAT and FQNNGV. The CDR3 runs 16 residues. The CDR3: CASSLWTSGNTGELFF. In DNA, the CDR3 is TGTGCCAGCAGCCTGTGGACTAGCGGGAACACCGGGGAGCTGTTTTTT.

This chain joins TRBV5-6 and TRBJ2-3; D is perhaps TRBD1 (5 bases). CDR3 length: 15 residues. The germline gives CDR1 SGHDT, CDR2 YYEEEE. V lost 7 bases, J lost 2 bases, and 17 bases lay in between. The CDR3 DNA follows: TGTGCCAGCCGCCGAAGGGGCACTCCCACAGATACGCAGTATTTT. Protein sequence: CASRRRGTPTDTQYF.

The V call is TRBV5-6, the J call TRBJ2-1, with D tentatively TRBD2 (6 bases). This CDR3 is built from 16 residues. V lost 4 bases and J 1 base, leaving 15 bases between the germline ends. CDR1 SGHDT and CDR2 YYEEEE come from the germline V gene. CDR3 coding DNA: TGTGCCAGCAGCCTTTTTCAGGAGGGTTCCTACAATGAGCAGTTCTTC. Residues: CASSLFQEGSYNEQFF.

The CDR3 coding sequence is TGTGCCAGCAGCTACGAGGAACTCACCGGGGAGCTGTTTTTT. Encoded protein: CASSYEELTGELFF. This chain uses TRBV28 with TRBJ2-2; unclear D gene. CDR3 length: 14 amino acids. Per germline, CDR1 MDHEN and CDR2 SYDVKM. V lost 6 bases, J lost 4 bases, and 12 bases lay in between.

By share, this clone counts as medium-sized. The chain couples TRBV7-9 to TRBJ2-1; D uncertain. The V gene's germline CDR1 is SEHNR and CDR2 FQNEAQ (reference sequence). This CDR3 comprises 14 residues. V was clipped by 3 bases and J by 7 bases, with 13 bases between them. Here the CDR3 DNA reads TGTGCCAGCAGCTTTTATACGTCGGAGAATGAGCAGTTCTTC. Protein: CASSFYTSENEQFF.

This CDR3 is CASSFDRAWQGETQYF. The CDR3 nucleotides read TGTGCCAGCAGCTTTGACAGGGCATGGCAAGGGGAGACCCAGTACTTC. The chain combines TRBV11-2 with TRBJ2-5, with 7 nucleotides matching TRBD1. Losses at the gene ends were 3 bases for V and 5 bases for J; bases not matched to a gene: 12. The CDR3 totals 16 residues. CDR1 SGHAT and CDR2 FQNNGV come from the germline V gene. Based on the CDR3 plus reference TRBV11-2 and TRBJ2-5, the full variable domain is EAGVAQSPRYKIIEKRQSVAFWCNPISGHATLYWYQQILGQGPKLLIQFQNNGVVDDSQLPKDRFSAERLKGVDSTLKIQPAKLEDSAVYLCASSFDRAWQGETQYFGPGTRLLVL.

The chain employs TRBV7-2 and TRBJ1-1; the D is unclear. V dropped 5 bases and J dropped 1 base, with 14 bases sitting between them. In germline, CDR1 is SGHTA, CDR2 FQGNSA. The CDR3 has 15 amino acids. The CDR3 DNA reads as TGTGCCAGCAGCACAAGGAGGCTGGGGAACACTGAAGCTTTCTTT. Translation gives CASSTRRLGNTEAFF.